The 25 T cell receptor beta chains given below trace back to one sample, sequenced in a study of blood T cell repertoires in COVID-19. Data came from immunoSEQ multiplex PCR; TCRdb stores just in-frame clones and leaves some out. Among 100,000 or so clones listed, over 75% were seen once. The sequenced sample was peripheral blood. The receptors shown here come from a man aged 45-65 years with acute or convalescent COVID-19.

The gene calls are TRBV11-2 and TRBJ2-7, with 7 bases matching TRBD1. Germline V gene lookup returns CDR1 SGHAT and CDR2 FQNNGV. V lost 5 bases and J lost 2; bases outside the gene matches: 12. The length of the CDR3 is 16 residues. The CDR3 sequence: CASSGGPSTGTYEQYF. CDR3 nucleotide sequence: TGTGCCAGCAGCGGAGGTCCTTCGACAGGGACCTACGAGCAGTACTTC.

CDR3 sequence: CAWSPGGAGGLINQPQHF. Here the CDR3 DNA reads TGTGCCTGGAGTCCGGGGGGGGCAGGGGGTTTGATCAATCAGCCCCAGCATTTT. The gene calls are TRBV30 and TRBJ1-5, with 7 bases matching TRBD1. CDR3 length: 18 residues. V lost 2 bases and J lost 3; bases outside the gene matches: 16. Germline V gene lookup returns CDR1 GTSNPN and CDR2 SVGIG (reference sequence).

This clone was seen just once. The chain carries TRBV5-4 and TRBJ1-2; no clear D gene. Germline-derived CDR1 and CDR2 are SGHNT and YYREEE (reference sequence). CDR3 length: 16 amino acids. Between the trimmed V and J ends, which lost 4 bases and 4 bases, there was a span of 20 bases. The CDR3 region has the DNA TGTGCCAGCAGCCCCGTTGGGAGTGGCAGCTTCTATGGCTACACCTTC. As protein: CASSPVGSGSFYGYTF.

V usage is TRBV28 and J usage is TRBJ1-1, with D possibly being TRBD1 (5 bases). This CDR3 has 12 residues. Trimming took 5 bases from V and 5 from J, leaving 9 bases between them. Germline loops: CDR1 MDHEN, CDR2 SYDVKM. The CDR3 loop is CASSPDSTEAFF. The CDR3 coding sequence is TGTGCCAGCAGTCCAGACAGTACTGAAGCTTTCTTT.

The CDR3: CASSISGYSDQPQHF. CDR3 bases: TGTGCCAGTAGTATATCCGGGTATTCGGATCAGCCCCAGCATTTT. The chain carries TRBV19 and TRBJ1-5; D unresolved. The CDR3 has 15 residues. CDR1 is LNHDA, CDR2 SQIVND, per germline (reference sequence). Trimming pared 2 bases from V and 5 bases from J, leaving 13 bases between.

The chain has TRBV9 and TRBJ2-1; 14 bases agree with TRBD2. Trimming cost V 4 bases and J 9 bases; bases outside gene matches: 18. The germline V gene has CDR1 SGDLS and CDR2 YYNGEE. This CDR3 is 19 amino acids long. The DNA of the CDR3 is TGTGCCAGCAGCCCCCAAGCCGGGACTAGCGGGGGAAGGCACGCTGAGCAGTTCTTC. Protein: CASSPQAGTSGGRHAEQFF.

This rearrangement joins TRBV15 to TRBJ1-6; 7 bases are shared with TRBD1. This CDR3 contains 13 residues. The germline V gene has CDR1 LNHNV and CDR2 YYDKDF (reference sequence). Trimming cost V 3 bases and J 10 bases; bases outside gene matches: 3. For the CDR3, the DNA is TGTGCCACCAGCAGTAACAGGGGATCACCCCTCCACTTT. It translates to CATSSNRGSPLHF.

This rearrangement joins TRBV7-9 to TRBJ2-7; D not certain. CDR3 size: 14 residues. From germline, CDR1 is SEHNR and CDR2 FQNEAQ (reference sequence). V was trimmed by 5 bases and J by 3 bases, leaving 14 bases between them. The CDR3 sequence: CASSDSPTLYEQYF. The CDR3 bases are TGTGCCAGCAGCGACTCTCCGACCCTCTACGAGCAGTACTTC. The complete variable domain, with remaining parts taken from reference TRBV7-9 and TRBJ2-7, reads DTGVSQNPRHKITKRGQNVTFRCDPISEHNRLYWYRQTLGQGPEFLTYFQNEAQLEKSRLLSDRFSAERPKGSFSTLEIQRTEQGDSAMYLCASSDSPTLYEQYFGPGTRLTVT.

The chain combines TRBV5-6 with TRBJ1-1; D is undetermined. Germline loops: CDR1 SGHDT, CDR2 YYEEEE. The CDR3 sequence is 15 residues long. Between the trimmed V and J ends, which lost 1 base and 1 base, there was a span of 11 bases. CDR3 loop: CASSLFSSGNTEAFF. CDR3 in DNA: TGTGCCAGCAGCTTGTTTTCTTCGGGGAACACTGAAGCTTTCTTT.

This clone has just one count. The chain recombines TRBV28 with TRBJ1-4; D call uncertain. V lost 3 bases and J 6 bases, leaving 8 bases between the germline ends. Germline V gene data show CDR1 as MDHEN and CDR2 as SYDVKM. The CDR3 loop spans 13 amino acids. The CDR3 sequence is CASSLDLYEKLFF. The CDR3 nucleotides read TGTGCCAGCAGTTTGGACTTATATGAAAAACTGTTTTTT.

The rearrangement joins TRBV14 to TRBJ2-7, with a tentative D call TRBD1 (5 bases). The CDR3 length is 14 residues. V lost 4 bases and J lost 2, with 12 bases in between. The germline V gene has CDR1 SGHDN and CDR2 FVKESK. Here the CDR3 reads CASSPWTFAYEQYF. CDR3 sequence (DNA): TGTGCCAGCAGCCCCTGGACATTCGCCTACGAGCAGTACTTC.

The V gene is TRBV7-2, the J gene TRBJ2-5; no definite D call. V dropped 2 bases and J dropped 0 bases, with 13 bases sitting between them. The CDR3 has 16 amino acids. Germline V gives CDR1 SGHTA, CDR2 FQGNSA. CDR3 nucleotide sequence: TGTGCCAGCAGCTTATATATCGGAGCGTACCAAGAGACCCAGTACTTC. It translates to CASSLYIGAYQETQYF.

This clone occurred a few times. The V and J genes are TRBV19 and TRBJ2-7; possible D gene TRBD2, 6 bases. Germline CDR1 is LNHDA and CDR2 is SQIVND (reference sequence). V was cut by 8 bases and J by 6 bases, with 14 bases left in between. This CDR3 contains 12 residues. DNA of the CDR3: TGTGCCAGTGGGGACTCGAGGAGCGAGCAGTACTTC. This translates into CASGDSRSEQYF.

The chain recombines TRBV2 with TRBJ1-4; the D is unclear. CDR1 and CDR2 (germline): SNHLY, FYNNEI. The CDR3 is made up of 12 amino acids. The V end was cut by 4 bases, the J end by 8 bases, with 8 bases between. Written as DNA, the CDR3 is TGTGCCAGCAGTGGGTCAGGAGAAAAACTGTTTTTT. This gives the protein CASSGSGEKLFF.

The chain uses TRBV28 and TRBJ1-2, with TRBD1 matching over 9 bases. The germline V gene has CDR1 MDHEN and CDR2 SYDVKM. The CDR3 runs 14 residues. Unmatched junction bases numbered 6, after V lost 6 bases and J lost 4 bases. CDR3 protein: CASRDQQGAYGYTF. The CDR3 nucleotides are TGTGCCAGCAGGGACCAACAGGGGGCCTATGGCTACACCTTC.

J is TRBJ2-5 and V is TRBV19; a weak D match, TRBD1 (6 bases). The CDR3 is 15 residues long. CDR1 is LNHDA, CDR2 SQIVND, per germline (reference sequence). The ends were cut back, 3 bases at V and 0 bases at J, with 11 bases in the middle. Here the CDR3 DNA reads TGTGCCAGTAGTATGAACAGGGATTACCAAGAGACCCAGTACTTC. It is translated as CASSMNRDYQETQYF.

V and J are TRBV6-5 and TRBJ1-5; possible D gene TRBD1, 5 bases. The CDR3 sequence is 14 residues long. The germline CDR1 and CDR2 sequences are MNHEY and SVGAGI. V lost 5 bases to trimming and J lost 6 bases, with 14 bases between them. The CDR3 sequence is CASSRGALGQPQHF. For the CDR3, the DNA is TGTGCCAGCAGTCGCGGGGCGTTGGGTCAGCCCCAGCATTTT.

In its sample, this clone was seen once. This sequence joins TRBV19 and TRBJ2-6, with TRBD1 matching over 8 bases. Germline V lookup: CDR1 LNHDA, CDR2 SQIVND (reference sequence). The V gene end was trimmed by 1 base and the J gene end by 1 base; junction bases not matched to a gene: 6. The CDR3 runs to 18 residues. CDR3 DNA sequence: TGTGCCAGTAGTATAGGTCACAGGGGGAAGTCTGGGGCCAACGTCCTGACTTTC. It is translated as CASSIGHRGKSGANVLTF.

This clone was seen at least ten times. CDR3 in DNA: TGTGCCATCAGTGAGTCAGAATTTCGACAGGTAGGCCAAGAGACCCAGTACTTC. It translates to CAISESEFRQVGQETQYF. The chain employs TRBV10-3 and TRBJ2-5; maybe TRBD1 (6 bases). CDR3 length: 18 amino acids. V lost 0 bases and J 1 base, leaving 18 bases between the germline ends. Germline CDR1 is ENHRY and CDR2 is SYGVKD.

The chain couples TRBV11-2 to TRBJ2-7, with 9 bases matching TRBD1. CDR3 length: 16 amino acids. Germline trimming cut 4 bases from V and 5 bases from J; bases unmatched to any gene: 12. Per the germline V gene, CDR1 is SGHAT and CDR2 is FQNNGV. CDR3 sequence: CASSSNPGQGSHEQYF. As DNA, the CDR3 is TGTGCCAGCAGCTCAAACCCAGGACAGGGGTCCCACGAGCAGTACTTC.

V usage is TRBV6-5 and J usage is TRBJ2-7; D may be TRBD2 (6 bases). The ends were cut back, 6 bases at V and 2 bases at J, with 17 bases in the middle. From germline, CDR1 is MNHEY and CDR2 SVGAGI. The CDR3 spans 15 residues. CDR3 coding DNA: TGTGCCAGCAGCTCCGGGACTCTCTGGCCCTACGAGCAGTACTTC. It codes for CASSSGTLWPYEQYF.

The rearrangement joins TRBV5-1 to TRBJ2-5; 8 positions agree with TRBD1. The CDR3 has 16 residues. Germline V lookup: CDR1 SGHRS, CDR2 YFSETQ. With 0 bases clipped from V and 2 bases from J, the junction kept 6 bases outside the gene matches. The CDR3 here is CASSLGLGQGQETQYF. CDR3 nucleotide sequence: TGCGCCAGCAGCTTGGGTCTCGGACAGGGACAAGAGACCCAGTACTTC.

The chain employs TRBV28 and TRBJ1-1; no clear D. Germline CDR1 and CDR2: MDHEN and SYDVKM. Trimming took off 3 bases at V and 10 bases at J, with 9 bases between the two ends. This CDR3 spans 11 amino acids. The CDR3 DNA reads TGTGCCAGCAGTTTCCGTATCAGAGCTTTCTTT. Amino acids: CASSFRIRAFF.

CDR3 in DNA: TGTGCCAGCAGCTTAGGGGGGCCAGGGAACACTGAAGCTTTCTTT. Residues: CASSLGGPGNTEAFF. The chain couples TRBV7-6 to TRBJ1-1; D perhaps matches TRBD1 (6 bases). The germline gives CDR1 SGHVS, CDR2 FNYEAQ. This CDR3 spans 15 amino acids. V was pared by 1 base and J by 1 base, with 10 bases between.

CDR3 amino acids: CASSLQPWGDYSNQPQHF. CDR3 bases: TGTGCCAGCAGCCTTCAACCCTGGGGAGATTATAGCAATCAGCCCCAGCATTTT. The chain has TRBV28 and TRBJ1-5; D gene unclear. Trimming removed 6 bases from V and 0 bases from J, with 21 bases in between. Germline CDR1 is MDHEN and CDR2 is SYDVKM. This CDR3 region has 18 residues.